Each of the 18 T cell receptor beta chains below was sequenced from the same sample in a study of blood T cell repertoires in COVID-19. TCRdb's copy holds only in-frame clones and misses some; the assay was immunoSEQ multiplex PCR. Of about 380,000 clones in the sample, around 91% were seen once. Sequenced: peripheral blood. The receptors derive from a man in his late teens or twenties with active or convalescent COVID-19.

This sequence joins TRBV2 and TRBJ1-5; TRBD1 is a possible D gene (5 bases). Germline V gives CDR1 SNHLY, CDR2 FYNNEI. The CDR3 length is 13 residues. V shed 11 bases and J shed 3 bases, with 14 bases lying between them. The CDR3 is CAGRSGYNQPQHF. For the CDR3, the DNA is TGTGCCGGAAGGTCAGGGTACAATCAGCCCCAGCATTTT.

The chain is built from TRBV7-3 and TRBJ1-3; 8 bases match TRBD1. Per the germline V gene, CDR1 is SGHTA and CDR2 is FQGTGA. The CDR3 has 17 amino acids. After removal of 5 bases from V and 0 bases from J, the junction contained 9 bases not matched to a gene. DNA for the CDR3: TGTGCCAGCAGCATCGACAGGGGCCCCTTCTCTGGAAACACCATATATTTT. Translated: CASSIDRGPFSGNTIYF.

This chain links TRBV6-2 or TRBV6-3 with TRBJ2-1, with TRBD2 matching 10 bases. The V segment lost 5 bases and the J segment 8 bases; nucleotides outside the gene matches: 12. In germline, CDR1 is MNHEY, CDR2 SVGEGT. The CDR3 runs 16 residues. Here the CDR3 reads CASSKDLAGVGYEQFF. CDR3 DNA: TGTGCCAGCAGTAAAGATCTAGCGGGAGTAGGGTATGAGCAGTTCTTC.

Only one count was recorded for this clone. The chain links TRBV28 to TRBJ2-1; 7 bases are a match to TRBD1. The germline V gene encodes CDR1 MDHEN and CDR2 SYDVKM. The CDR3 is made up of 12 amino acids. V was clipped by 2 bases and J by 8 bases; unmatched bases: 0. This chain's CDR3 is CASSLRGHEQFF. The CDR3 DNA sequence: TGTGCCAGCAGTTTAAGGGGGCATGAGCAGTTCTTC.

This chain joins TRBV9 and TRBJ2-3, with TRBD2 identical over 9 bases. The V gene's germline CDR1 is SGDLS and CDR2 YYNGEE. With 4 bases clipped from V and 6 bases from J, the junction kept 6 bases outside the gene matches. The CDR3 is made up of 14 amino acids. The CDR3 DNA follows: TGTGCCAGCAGCTCAGGACTAGCGTTGGATACGCAGTATTTT. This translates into CASSSGLALDTQYF.

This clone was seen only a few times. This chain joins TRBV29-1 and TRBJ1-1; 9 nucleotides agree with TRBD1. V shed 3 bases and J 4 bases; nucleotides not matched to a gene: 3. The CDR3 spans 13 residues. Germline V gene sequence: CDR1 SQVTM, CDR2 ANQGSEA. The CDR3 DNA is TGCAGCGTTGACCGACAGGGGGGCACTGAAGCTTTCTTT. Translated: CSVDRQGGTEAFF.

The CDR3 loop reads CASSYSLAGVNEQFF. The DNA of the CDR3 is TGTGCCAGCAGTTACTCGCTAGCGGGGGTCAATGAGCAGTTCTTC. The gene calls are TRBV6-2 or TRBV6-3 and TRBJ2-1; 10 bases match TRBD2. This CDR3 is 15 amino acids long. The V segment lost 0 bases and the J segment 6 bases; nucleotides outside the gene matches: 2. Germline-derived CDR1 and CDR2 are MNHEY and SVGEGT.

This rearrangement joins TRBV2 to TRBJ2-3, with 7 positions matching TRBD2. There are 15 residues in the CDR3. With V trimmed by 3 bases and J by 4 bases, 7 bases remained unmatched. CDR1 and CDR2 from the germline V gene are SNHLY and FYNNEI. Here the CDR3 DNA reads TGTGCCAGCAGTGATCGAGCGGGGAGGTCAGATACGCAGTATTTT. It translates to CASSDRAGRSDTQYF.

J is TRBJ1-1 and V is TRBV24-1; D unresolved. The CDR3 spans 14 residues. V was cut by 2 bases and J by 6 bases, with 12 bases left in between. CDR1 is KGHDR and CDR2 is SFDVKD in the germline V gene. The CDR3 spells CATSDSTWSAEAFF. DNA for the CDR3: TGTGCCACCAGTGATTCTACATGGAGCGCTGAAGCTTTCTTT.

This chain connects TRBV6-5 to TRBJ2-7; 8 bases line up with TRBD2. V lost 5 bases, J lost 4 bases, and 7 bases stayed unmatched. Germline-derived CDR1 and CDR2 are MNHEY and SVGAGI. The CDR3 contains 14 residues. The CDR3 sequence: CASSPAGGGYEQYF. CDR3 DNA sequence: TGTGCCAGCAGTCCCGCGGGGGGCGGATACGAGCAGTACTTC.

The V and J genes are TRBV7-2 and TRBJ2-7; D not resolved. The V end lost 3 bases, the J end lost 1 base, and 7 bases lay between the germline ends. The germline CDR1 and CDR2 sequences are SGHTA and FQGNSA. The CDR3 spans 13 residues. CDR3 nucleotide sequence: TGTGCCAGCAGCTTTACCGGGTCCTACGAGCAGTACTTC. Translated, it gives CASSFTGSYEQYF. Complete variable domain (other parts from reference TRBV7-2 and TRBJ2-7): GAGVSQSPSNKVTEKGKDVELRCDPISGHTALYWYRQSLGQGLEFLIYFQGNSAPDKSGLPSDRFSAERTGGSVSTLTIQRTQQEDSAVYLCASSFTGSYEQYFGPGTRLTVT.

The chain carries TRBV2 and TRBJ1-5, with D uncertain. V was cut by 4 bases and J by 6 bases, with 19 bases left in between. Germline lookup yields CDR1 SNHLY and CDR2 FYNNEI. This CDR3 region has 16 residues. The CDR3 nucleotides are TGTGCCAGCAGTGCGGCTTCGGGGTCCCTCGCTCAGCCCCAGCATTTT. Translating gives CASSAASGSLAQPQHF.

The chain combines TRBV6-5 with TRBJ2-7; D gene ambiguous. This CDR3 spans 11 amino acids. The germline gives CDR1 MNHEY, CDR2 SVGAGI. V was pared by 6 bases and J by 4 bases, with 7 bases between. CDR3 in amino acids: CASRLLYEQYF. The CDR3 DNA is TGTGCCAGCAGGCTCCTATACGAGCAGTACTTC.

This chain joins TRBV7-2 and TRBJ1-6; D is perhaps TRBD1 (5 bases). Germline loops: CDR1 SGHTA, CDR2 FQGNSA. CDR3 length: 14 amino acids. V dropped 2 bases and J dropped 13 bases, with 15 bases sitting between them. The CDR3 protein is CASSLTGDWAPLHF. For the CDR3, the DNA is TGTGCCAGCAGCTTAACGGGGGATTGGGCGCCCCTCCACTTT.

The DNA of the CDR3 is TGCGCCAGCAGCTTGGCCATCGGGACAGGTCCACTGAACACTGAAGCTTTCTTT. Encoded protein: CASSLAIGTGPLNTEAFF. This chain connects TRBV5-1 to TRBJ1-1; 8 bases line up with TRBD1. The germline V gene encodes CDR1 SGHRS and CDR2 YFSETQ. The CDR3 runs to 18 residues. V dropped 0 bases and J dropped 0; count of bases not matched to a gene: 10. The complete variable domain, with remaining parts taken from reference TRBV5-1 and TRBJ1-1, reads KAGVTQTPRYLIKTRGQQVTLSCSPISGHRSVSWYQQTPGQGLQFLFEYFSETQRNKGNFPGRFSGRQFSNSRSEMNVSTLELGDSALYLCASSLAIGTGPLNTEAFFGQGTRLTVV.

The CDR3 coding sequence is TGTGCCAGCACCTACTACGGGGTCGGGGCACCCCTCCACTTT. Translated, it gives CASTYYGVGAPLHF. The genes are TRBV6-5 and TRBJ1-6; unclear D gene. V lost 7 bases to trimming and J lost 11 bases, with 18 bases between them. The length of the CDR3 is 14 residues. The germline gives CDR1 MNHEY, CDR2 SVGAGI.

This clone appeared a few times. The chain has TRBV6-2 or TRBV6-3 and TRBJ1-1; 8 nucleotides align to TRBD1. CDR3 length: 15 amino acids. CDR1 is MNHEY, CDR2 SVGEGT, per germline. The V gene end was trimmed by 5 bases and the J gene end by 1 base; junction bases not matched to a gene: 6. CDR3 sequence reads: CASSDPGGANTEAFF. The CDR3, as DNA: TGTGCCAGCAGTGACCCAGGGGGCGCGAACACTGAAGCTTTCTTT.

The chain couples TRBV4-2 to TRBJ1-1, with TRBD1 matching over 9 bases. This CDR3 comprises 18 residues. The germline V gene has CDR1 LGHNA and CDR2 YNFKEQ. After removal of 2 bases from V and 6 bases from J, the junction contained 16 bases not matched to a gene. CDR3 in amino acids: CASSQSQGALGDLPEAFF. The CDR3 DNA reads TGTGCCAGCAGCCAATCACAGGGGGCTTTGGGAGATCTCCCTGAAGCTTTCTTT.